Below are 2 T cell receptor beta chains sequenced from a single sample in a study of regulatory T cells in long-lasting Graves disease. Sequencing libraries for TCR beta were prepared with iRepertoire HTBI primers and Arm-PCR of CDR3 regions. In TCRdb, the multiplex PCR reads were re-called with MiXCR into one record per CDR3 protein. The sample lists fewer than 600,000 distinct CDR3 sequences; around a fifth were seen once. Time point here: persistent/refractory GD, antithyroid drugs over 5 years with positive TRAb. The TCR library was prepared using RNA isolated from PBMCs. Material: peripheral blood mononuclear cells (PBMCs), obtained when the disease was refractory, from a patient treated with antithyroid drugs. The receptors originated from a female donor with Graves disease.

This clonotype was counted many times. The chain is built from TRBV6-1 and TRBJ1-5, with D hard to call. The CDR3 consists of 14 residues. The ends were cut back, 7 bases at V and 2 bases at J, with 12 bases in the middle. Germline V gives CDR1 MNHNS, CDR2 SASEGT. CDR3 coding DNA: TGTGCCAGCAATCGGGGTGGGGGCAATCAGCCCCAGCATTTT. Amino acid sequence: CASNRGGGNQPQHF.

The CDR3 is CASSLATGRETQYF. CDR3 bases: TGTGCCAGCAGCTTAGCGACAGGACGAGAGACCCAGTACTTC. The gene calls are TRBV7-2 and TRBJ2-5; maybe TRBD1 (6 bases). The CDR3 is 14 amino acids. The ends were cut back, 0 bases at V and 4 bases at J, with 9 bases in the middle. Germline-derived CDR1 and CDR2 are SGHTA and FQGNSA.